The 20 T cell receptor beta chains given below trace back to one sample, sequenced in a study of T cell repertoires in cytomegalovirus infection. TCRdb redid the calling of the reads with MiXCR, one entry per CDR3 protein. The sample records hundreds of thousands of distinct CDR3 sequences, under 45% being singletons. These TCRs are of unknown antigen specificity. The sequenced sample was cultured PBMCs, obtained from culture after CMV antigen stimulation. These receptors were obtained from a human donor in good health (CMV status not recorded). Some clones in this sample may be carry-over from other donors' samples.

This rearrangement joins TRBV19 to TRBJ2-1; 7 positions match TRBD2. Germline CDR1 is LNHDA and CDR2 is SQIVND (reference sequence). This CDR3 spans 15 amino acids. V lost 6 bases to trimming and J lost 5 bases; unmatched junction nucleotides: 10. The CDR3 DNA reads TGTGCCAGTAGGGCGCGGCTAGCGGCCAACAATGAGCAGTTCTTC. This sequence encodes CASRARLAANNEQFF.

The V and J genes are TRBV12-3 or TRBV12-4 and TRBJ1-5; TRBD1 matches 11 bases. CDR3 size: 14 residues. V was pared by 6 bases and J by 5 bases, with 3 bases of the junction left unmatched. For the CDR3, the DNA is TGTGCCAGCAGGGACAGGGGGCAGGATCAGCCCCAGCATTTT. Translating it yields CASRDRGQDQPQHF.

V and J are TRBV19 and TRBJ2-5, with D possibly TRBD1 on 5 matching bases. CDR1 LNHDA and CDR2 SQIVND come from the germline V gene (reference sequence). This CDR3 is 13 amino acids long. Between the trimmed V and J ends, which lost 4 bases and 4 bases, there was a span of 10 bases. The CDR3 here is CASSTSGSETQYF. The CDR3 DNA reads as TGTGCCAGTAGTACATCAGGGTCAGAGACCCAGTACTTC.

At least ten counts were recorded for this clonotype. V is TRBV7-2 and J is TRBJ2-7; D gene unclear. Per the germline V gene, CDR1 is SGHTA and CDR2 is FQGNSA. Trimming shortened V by 1 base and J by 5 bases, and 6 bases separated the two germline ends. The CDR3 totals 12 residues. The CDR3 spells CASSLVVHEQYF. CDR3 DNA: TGTGCCAGCAGCTTAGTAGTTCACGAGCAGTACTTC. The full variable domain, with the rest looked up from reference TRBV7-2 and TRBJ2-7, is GAGVSQSPSNKVTEKGKDVELRCDPISGHTALYWYRQSLGQGLEFLIYFQGNSAPDKSGLPSDRFSAERTGGSVSTLTIQRTQQEDSAVYLCASSLVVHEQYFGPGTRLTVT.

The chain uses TRBV27 and TRBJ2-1, with TRBD2 as a possible D gene (6 bases). CDR3 length: 14 amino acids. Germline V lookup: CDR1 MNHEY, CDR2 SMNVEV (reference sequence). V lost 3 bases and J lost 9, with 15 bases in between. The CDR3 bases are TGTGCCAGCAGTTTCGGGGGATCCTCAAGTGAGCAGTTCTTC. This gives the protein CASSFGGSSSEQFF.

The sample holds one count of this clonotype. The J gene is TRBJ1-2, the V gene TRBV7-2; D gene unclear. CDR1 SGHTA and CDR2 FQGNSA come from the germline V gene. V dropped 5 bases and J dropped 4 bases, with 8 bases sitting between them. The CDR3 sequence is 12 residues long. CDR3 region: CASSQVSYGYTF. CDR3 nucleotide sequence: TGTGCCAGCAGCCAGGTCAGCTATGGCTACACCTTC.

The chain links TRBV19 to TRBJ2-7, with 8 bases lining up with TRBD1. The ends lost 3 bases at V and 4 bases at J; junction bases unmatched: 5. Germline V gene lookup returns CDR1 LNHDA and CDR2 SQIVND (reference sequence). CDR3 length: 14 amino acids. The CDR3 loop reads CASSIWQGAYEQYF. CDR3 sequence (DNA): TGTGCCAGTAGTATTTGGCAGGGGGCTTACGAGCAGTACTTC.

This clonotype showed up just a few times. The chain couples TRBV7-2 to TRBJ2-2; D not certain. The CDR3 consists of 13 residues. Germline CDR1 SGHTA, CDR2 FQGNSA. V lost 10 bases and J lost 1, with 10 bases in between. The CDR3 protein is CAIRRWNTGELFF. In DNA form, the CDR3 reads TGTGCCATCCGACGGTGGAACACCGGGGAGCTGTTTTTT.

This rearrangement joins TRBV7-2 to TRBJ2-7, with 12 bases that match TRBD2. The ends lost 1 base at V and 9 bases at J; junction bases unmatched: 4. The CDR3 is made up of 14 amino acids. CDR1 is SGHTA and CDR2 is FQGNSA in the germline V gene. CDR3 sequence (DNA): TGTGCCAGCAGCTTAGGGACTAGCGGGATGGCGCAGTACTTC. It translates to CASSLGTSGMAQYF.

This clonotype was seen once. The genes are TRBV28 and TRBJ1-5; D possibly corresponds to TRBD1 (5 bases). The V gene lost 6 bases and the J gene lost 6 bases, with 24 bases spanning the gap. Germline CDR1 MDHEN, CDR2 SYDVKM. The CDR3 extends over 17 amino acids. CDR3 DNA: TGTGCCAGCAGCCGGCCGGGTGGGGGGATGGGTTTTCAGCCCCAGCATTTT. Translating gives CASSRPGGGMGFQPQHF.

The chain joins TRBV12-3 or TRBV12-4 to TRBJ2-2; D ambiguous. Trimming left V 10 bases short and J 3 bases short, with 15 bases between. The CDR3 totals 14 residues. CDR3 amino acids: CATPLGDDTGELFF. The CDR3 nucleotides are TGTGCCACCCCCCTTGGGGATGACACCGGGGAGCTGTTTTTT.

V gene TRBV19 combines with J gene TRBJ2-3; no clear D. The length of the CDR3 is 14 residues. The V gene's germline CDR1 is LNHDA and CDR2 SQIVND (reference sequence). Trimming took off 6 bases at V and 4 bases at J, with 14 bases between the two ends. The chain's CDR3 is CASRSLGRADTQYF. DNA of the CDR3: TGTGCCAGTAGGTCTCTTGGCCGCGCAGATACGCAGTATTTT.

This clonotype showed up just a few times. The rearrangement uses TRBV6-2 or TRBV6-3 and TRBJ2-3, with D possibly matching TRBD2 (5 bases). V dropped 7 bases and J dropped 2 bases, with 10 bases sitting between them. Germline CDR1 is MNHEY and CDR2 is SVGEGT. The CDR3 has 13 residues. The CDR3 spells CASKETNTDTQYF. DNA of the CDR3: TGTGCCAGCAAGGAGACTAACACAGATACGCAGTATTTT.

The genes are TRBV10-3 and TRBJ2-1; 7 bases align to TRBD2. Germline-derived CDR1 and CDR2 are ENHRY and SYGVKD. V trimming: 6 bases; J trimming: 6 bases; junction bases outside the gene matches: 8. The CDR3 has 14 residues. CDR3 region: CAIRGAGRGNEQFF. DNA of the CDR3: TGTGCCATCAGGGGAGCGGGAAGAGGCAATGAGCAGTTCTTC.

This clonotype was seen a few times. J is TRBJ2-2 and V is TRBV7-2; D may be TRBD1 (5 bases). The CDR3 runs 13 residues. The V and J ends lost 5 bases and 7 bases respectively, with 11 bases between them. Per the germline V gene, CDR1 is SGHTA and CDR2 is FQGNSA. CDR3 residues: CASSGASVGELFF. Written as DNA, the CDR3 is TGTGCCAGCAGCGGGGCTAGTGTCGGGGAGCTGTTTTTT.

V usage is TRBV6-6 and J usage is TRBJ2-7; TRBD2 aligns across 7 bases. Per germline, CDR1 MNHNY and CDR2 SVGAGI (reference sequence). The trim removed 7 bases at V and 0 bases at J, leaving 9 bases unmatched. CDR3 size: 15 residues. DNA for the CDR3: TGTGCCAGCATGACCGGGACTAAGAACTCCTACGAGCAGTACTTC. Translating it yields CASMTGTKNSYEQYF.

This clonotype was found a few times. The gene calls are TRBV12-3 or TRBV12-4 and TRBJ1-4; possibly TRBD1 for D (6 bases). This CDR3 has 13 amino acids. V was clipped by 5 bases and J by 4 bases, with 8 bases between them. Here the CDR3 DNA reads TGTGCCAGCAGTGACAGGAATAATGAAAAACTGTTTTTT. Translating gives CASSDRNNEKLFF.

V gene TRBV2 combines with J gene TRBJ1-2, with a possible D match to TRBD1 (6 bases). V was cut by 11 bases and J by 8 bases, with 15 bases left in between. Germline CDR1 is SNHLY and CDR2 is FYNNEI. The CDR3 consists of 11 residues. The CDR3 is CAGPDSLGYTF. The CDR3 DNA reads TGTGCCGGACCGGACAGTCTGGGCTACACCTTC.

The chain links TRBV27 to TRBJ2-2; D gene uncertain. Germline values: CDR1 MNHEY, CDR2 SMNVEV (reference sequence). V lost 3 bases and J 6 bases, leaving 17 bases between the germline ends. The length of the CDR3 is 16 residues. In nucleotides, the CDR3 is TGTGCCAGCAGTTTTGTGTCTCCCCAGTATGCCGGGGAGCTGTTTTTT. Translation gives CASSFVSPQYAGELFF.

The gene calls are TRBV7-6 and TRBJ2-1; 7 nucleotides match TRBD1. The ends lost 6 bases at V and 3 bases at J; junction bases unmatched: 14. This CDR3 is built from 17 residues. Germline CDR1 reads SGHVS; CDR2 reads FNYEAQ. The CDR3 sequence is CASRPPSGTEIYNEQFF. CDR3 DNA: TGTGCCAGCAGGCCACCGAGTGGGACAGAGATCTACAATGAGCAGTTCTTC.